This entry concerns a single T cell receptor beta chain. 13 Jbeta primers and 60 Vbeta primers were used for the PCR. Libraries were prepared by immunoSEQ multiplex PCR; TCRdb keeps only in-frame clonotypes and omits some of them. Among over 85,000 clones listed, around 88% were seen once. The data were obtained in a study of cytomegalovirus exposure and HLA in healthy donors. On the study more broadly: Earlier sequencing of 150 million to 200 million T cells yielded 120 million or so unique TCR beta sequences.

Per the germline V gene, CDR1 is LGHNA and CDR2 is YNFKEQ. Between the trimmed V and J ends, which lost 0 bases and 5 bases, there was a span of 17 bases. This CDR3 has 17 amino acids. The sample was PBMCs. This sequence originates from a man aged 35-49 years in good health and CMV-seronegative. V usage is TRBV4-2 and J usage is TRBJ2-1; possible D gene TRBD1, 6 bases. CDR3 loop: CASSQEGGQRTDNEQFF. The CDR3, as DNA: TGTGCCAGCAGCCAAGAAGGAGGACAGCGAACCGACAATGAGCAGTTCTTC.